Reported below is one T cell receptor beta chain. These data belong to a study of Graves' ophthalmopathy and Graves' hyperthyroidism. At the level of the study: Stable hyperthyroidism meant no ophthalmopathy within 18 months of follow-up.

Amplification of TCR beta CDR3 regions used RNA transcripts. HTBI primers were used in a first-round RT-PCR, which preceded a second-round multiplex PCR. TCRdb re-called the multiplex PCR reads with MiXCR, one entry per CDR3 protein. The data hold some 1.1 million distinct CDR3 sequences, with 35% to 40% observed a single time. Exclusion criteria comprised other autoimmune diseases, uncontrolled infections, pregnancy or lactation in patients. CDR1 and CDR2 (germline): MNHEY, SMNVEV (reference sequence). V was shortened by 0 bases and J by 7 bases, with 10 bases between the two germline ends. CDR3 size: 13 residues.

Material for sequencing was peripheral blood or thyroid tissue (not recorded which). This clonotype originated in an adult man with Graves' hyperthyroidism. The J gene is TRBJ2-7, the V gene TRBV27; D is undetermined. The CDR3, as DNA: TGTGCCAGCAGTTTATCCTTTGGCGTGGAGCAGTACTTC. Amino acid sequence: CASSLSFGVEQYF.